This T cell receptor beta chain was identified in a study of OX40 agonist ivuxolimab in advanced cancers. Overall study results and limits: Certain nonresponders additionally had low normalized T-cell clonal expansion. What antigens the expanded peripheral T cells recognized was never established.

For this clone: Antigen specificity is unknown.

Germline assignment: CDR1 SGHTA and CDR2 FQGTGA. The CDR3 extends over 17 amino acids. J was trimmed by 1 base and V by 5 bases; bases with no gene match: 8. Using immunoSEQ multiplex PCR, the repertoire was profiled, and TCRdb retains in-frame clones only, with some absent. The table shows roughly 87,000 clones, with roughly 93% occurring only once. The starting material was CD4+ or CD8+ T cells sorted from blood, obtained in a trial of the OX40 agonist ivuxolimab. V usage is TRBV7-3 and J usage is TRBJ2-1, with 10 bases fitting TRBD2. This clonotype was sampled from an adult with an advanced solid tumor such as melanoma, head and neck, liver or kidney cancer. The CDR3 loop reads CASSPAERGGSYNEQFF. As DNA, the CDR3 is TGTGCCAGCAGCCCAGCCGAGCGGGGGGGATCCTACAATGAGCAGTTCTTC.